This passage covers 19 T cell receptor beta chains from one sample sequenced in a study of patients and donors after allogeneic stem cell transplantation. In TCRdb, the RT-PCR reads were re-called with MiXCR into one record per CDR3 protein. Of 150,000 to 200,000 distinct CDR3 sequences listed, roughly 30% are singletons. Sequences were obtained from blood, either unsorted or a sorted T cell fraction (not recorded which). These TCRs come from a human donor who was either an allogeneic HSCT recipient or a stem cell or donor lymphocyte infusion donor (not recorded which). It is not recorded whose cells these are; they may come from a transplant donor.

The rearrangement uses TRBV19 and TRBJ2-1; a possible D gene is TRBD2 (7 bases). The CDR3 runs 12 residues. V was cut by 7 bases and J by 6 bases, with 10 bases left in between. Germline V gene sequence: CDR1 LNHDA, CDR2 SQIVND (reference sequence). CDR3 residues: CASMAGANEQFF. The CDR3 DNA is TGTGCCAGTATGGCGGGGGCCAATGAGCAGTTCTTC.

The chain has TRBV25-1 and TRBJ2-1; 7 bases are shared with TRBD1. The J call may be mistaken, given a closer DNA end match to TRBJ2-7. The germline CDR1 and CDR2 sequences are MGHDK and SYGVNS. This CDR3 has 13 residues. CDR3 protein: CASRQGISYEQYF. As DNA, the CDR3 is TGTGCCAGTAGACAGGGAATCTCCTACGAGCAGTACTTC.

The chain links TRBV20-1 to TRBJ2-7; D not certain. The CDR3 is 13 amino acids. V was shortened by 6 bases and J by 0 bases, with 12 bases between the two germline ends. In germline, CDR1 is DFQATT, CDR2 SNEGSKA (reference sequence). The CDR3 DNA is TGCAGTGCCGAACAGCGAACCTCCTACGAGCAGTACTTC. Translation gives CSAEQRTSYEQYF.

This clonotype was recorded at least ten times. The V and J genes are TRBV3-1 and TRBJ1-1, with D uncertain. Trimming took off 0 bases at V and 1 base at J, with 9 bases between the two ends. CDR1 LGHDT and CDR2 YNNKEL come from the germline V gene (reference sequence). The length of the CDR3 is 15 residues. The chain's CDR3 is CASSQEGGRNTEAFF. In DNA form, the CDR3 reads TGTGCCAGCAGCCAAGAAGGAGGGAGGAACACTGAAGCTTTCTTT.

This clonotype has only a few counts. V usage is TRBV19 and J usage is TRBJ1-5; 7 bases map to TRBD1. This CDR3 is built from 18 residues. Germline V gene sequence: CDR1 LNHDA, CDR2 SQIVND (reference sequence). J was trimmed by 0 bases and V by 10 bases; bases with no gene match: 18. The CDR3 bases are TGTGCCACCGGGGATCCGGGACAGCTCATCTATAGCAATCAGCCCCAGCATTTT. As protein: CATGDPGQLIYSNQPQHF.

This clonotype was seen only a few times. V usage is TRBV20-1 and J usage is TRBJ1-6, with a possible D match to TRBD1 (5 bases). CDR1 is DFQATT, CDR2 SNEGSKA, per germline (reference sequence). This CDR3 is 15 amino acids long. Trimming pared 0 bases from V and 10 bases from J, leaving 16 bases between. This chain's CDR3 is CSARDLEGGESPLHF. CDR3 sequence (DNA): TGCAGTGCTAGAGATCTTGAGGGAGGGGAATCACCCCTCCACTTT.

In this sample, this clonotype turned up a few times. The chain combines TRBV12-3 or TRBV12-4 with TRBJ1-6; tentative D call: TRBD1 (5 bases). CDR3 length: 15 residues. Between the trimmed V and J ends, which lost 5 bases and 4 bases, there was a span of 12 bases. The CDR3, as DNA: TGTGCCAGCAGTGGGGGGTCTGATTATAATTCACCCCTCCACTTT. Translating it yields CASSGGSDYNSPLHF.

The CDR3 sequence: CASSYPQGDFNEQFF. CDR3 nucleotides: TGTGCCAGCAGCTACCCGCAGGGGGATTTCAATGAGCAGTTCTTC. The chain couples TRBV11-2 to TRBJ2-1, with 7 bases aligning to TRBD1. The CDR3 has 15 amino acids. The junction had 9 bases not matched to a gene; V was cut back by 4 bases and J by 6 bases. CDR1 is SGHAT, CDR2 FQNNGV, per germline.

V gene TRBV12-3 or TRBV12-4 combines with J gene TRBJ2-2; D call uncertain. The V gene lost 4 bases and the J gene lost 1 base, with 10 bases spanning the gap. The CDR3 sequence is 15 residues long. CDR3 sequence: CASSSLRGNTGELFF. CDR3 nucleotide sequence: TGTGCCAGCAGTTCCTTACGTGGGAACACCGGGGAGCTGTTTTTT.

This clonotype has a count of ten or more. The chain employs TRBV10-3 and TRBJ1-1; D unresolved. CDR1 and CDR2 (germline): ENHRY, SYGVKD. V was cut by 1 base and J by 2 bases, with 8 bases left in between. This CDR3 is 14 amino acids long. This CDR3 is CAISELAENTEAFF. The CDR3 DNA reads as TGTGCCATCAGTGAGTTGGCGGAAAACACTGAAGCTTTCTTT.

The chain is built from TRBV9 and TRBJ2-3, with D possibly TRBD2 on 5 matching bases. This CDR3 contains 19 residues. Trimming shortened V by 0 bases and J by 2 bases, and 22 bases separated the two germline ends. Germline values: CDR1 SGDLS, CDR2 YYNGEE. The CDR3 sequence is CASSVAPSASSYNTDTQYF. The CDR3 DNA follows: TGTGCCAGCAGCGTAGCACCGTCGGCGTCTAGCTATAACACAGATACGCAGTATTTT. The full variable domain, completed using reference TRBV9 and TRBJ2-3, is DSGVTQTPKHLITATGQRVTLRCSPRSGDLSVYWYQQSLDQGLQFLIQYYNGEERAKGNILERFSAQQFPDLHSELNLSSLELGDSALYFCASSVAPSASSYNTDTQYFGPGTRLTVL.

This clonotype was detected once. This sequence joins TRBV4-3 and TRBJ1-3; no firm D call. Per germline, CDR1 LGHNA and CDR2 YSLEER. V dropped 3 bases and J dropped 0 bases, with 9 bases sitting between them. This CDR3 spans 15 amino acids. CDR3 nucleotide sequence: TGCGCCAGCAGCCAGATGGCTCGCTCTGGAAACACCATATATTTT. Amino acids: CASSQMARSGNTIYF.

This clonotype has a handful of counts. V gene TRBV27 combines with J gene TRBJ1-5; D not certain. CDR3 size: 17 residues. Germline CDR1 is MNHEY and CDR2 is SMNVEV (reference sequence). V was clipped by 4 bases and J by 0 bases, with 16 bases between them. The CDR3 protein is CASSSSPGYYSNQPQHF. The CDR3 DNA sequence: TGTGCCAGCAGTTCCAGTCCCGGATACTATAGCAATCAGCCCCAGCATTTT.

V usage is TRBV7-9 and J usage is TRBJ2-1; 9 nucleotides match TRBD1. The CDR3 length is 16 residues. V dropped 7 bases and J dropped 3; count of bases not matched to a gene: 10. Germline loops: CDR1 SEHNR, CDR2 FQNEAQ (reference sequence). The CDR3 nucleotides are TGTGCCAGCATCCCGTCTGGGACAGGGATCTACAATGAGCAGTTCTTC. Amino acid sequence: CASIPSGTGIYNEQFF. Based on the CDR3 plus reference TRBV7-9 and TRBJ2-1, the full variable domain is DTGVSQNPRHKITKRGQNVTFRCDPISEHNRLYWYRQTLGQGPEFLTYFQNEAQLEKSRLLSDRFSAERPKGSFSTLEIQRTEQGDSAMYLCASIPSGTGIYNEQFFGPGTRLTVL.

V and J are TRBV3-1 and TRBJ2-1, with TRBD2 matching over 13 bases. CDR3 size: 13 residues. Germline V gene sequence: CDR1 LGHDT, CDR2 YNNKEL (reference sequence). V shed 8 bases, J shed 6 bases, and the junction held 1 base outside the gene matches. CDR3 residues: CASGTSGTNEQFF. DNA for the CDR3: TGTGCCAGCGGGACTAGCGGGACCAATGAGCAGTTCTTC.

J is TRBJ2-2 and V is TRBV6-5; TRBD2 is a possible D gene (5 bases). This CDR3 is 17 amino acids long. The V end was cut by 0 bases, the J end by 3 bases, with 14 bases between. Germline CDR1 MNHEY, CDR2 SVGAGI. CDR3 sequence: CASSYSEDLLDTGELFF. CDR3 DNA sequence: TGTGCCAGCAGTTACTCCGAGGACTTACTCGACACCGGGGAGCTGTTTTTT.

A few counts support this clonotype. V usage is TRBV27 and J usage is TRBJ2-7; 10 positions agree with TRBD1. V lost 6 bases and J lost 7; bases outside the gene matches: 9. CDR1 is MNHEY and CDR2 is SMNVEV in the germline V gene (reference sequence). This CDR3 region has 14 residues. Here the CDR3 reads CASRRQGATEEQYF. The CDR3 DNA sequence: TGTGCCAGCAGGAGACAGGGGGCGACTGAGGAGCAGTACTTC.

This clonotype came up a few times. V and J are TRBV9 and TRBJ2-1, with 12 bases aligning to TRBD2. Germline trimming cut 7 bases from V and 2 bases from J; bases unmatched to any gene: 4. This CDR3 is 15 amino acids long. The V gene's germline CDR1 is SGDLS and CDR2 YYNGEE. The CDR3 here is CASVRLAGAYNEQFF. The CDR3 nucleotides are TGTGCCAGCGTCCGACTAGCGGGAGCCTACAATGAGCAGTTCTTC. Together with reference TRBV9 and TRBJ2-1, the CDR3 gives the full variable domain: DSGVTQTPKHLITATGQRVTLRCSPRSGDLSVYWYQQSLDQGLQFLIQYYNGEERAKGNILERFSAQQFPDLHSELNLSSLELGDSALYFCASVRLAGAYNEQFFGPGTRLTVL.

The rearrangement joins TRBV9 to TRBJ2-7; weak D call: TRBD1 (5 bases). The CDR3 runs to 14 residues. Germline lookup yields CDR1 SGDLS and CDR2 YYNGEE. Trimming stripped 4 bases from V and 2 bases from J, with 13 bases between. The DNA of the CDR3 is TGTGCCAGCAGCCCCACAGGTAAAACCTACGAGCAGTACTTC. Translated: CASSPTGKTYEQYF.